The clone carrying this T cell receptor beta chain was observed at least ten times. With the library built for alpha chains, this beta chain is off target and its frequency is not meaningful. The time point denotes: sample taken at primary tumor resection. The input material, whole RNA from tumor, nontumor lung or frozen PBMC, was sequenced unsorted. These data come from a study of spatial heterogeneity in lung cancer. Study overall: Alpha-chain detections were consistently fewer than beta-chain detections among the sequences. Across the raw uncorrected reads, a unique TCR and UMI combination was observed, on average, more than ten times.

TCRdb analysed the 5' RACE reads with MiXCR anew, one entry per CDR3 protein. This sample has 3,000 or so distinct CDR3 sequences, with about 7.8% found just once. V was shortened by 4 bases and J by 0 bases, with 15 bases between the two germline ends. CDR3 length: 17 residues. CDR1 is MDHEN and CDR2 is SYDVKM in the germline V gene. The chain couples TRBV28 to TRBJ1-4; D may be TRBD1 (5 bases). The specimen was normal lung tissue next to the tumor, collected at surgery. The TCR sequence derives from a male donor with early-stage non-small cell lung cancer. The CDR3 nucleotides read TGTGCCAGCAGTTCAGACTGGGGAGGGGCAACTAATGAAAAACTGTTTTTT. It translates to CASSSDWGGATNEKLFF.